Listed here are 14 T cell receptor beta chains from one sample, sequenced in a study of a mutant IDH1 vaccine in newly diagnosed glioma (dated by TCRdb to about 2021). Libraries came from the immunoSEQ multiplex PCR assay. TCRdb took over this immuneACCESS table, retaining in-frame rearrangements with V and J assigned. Such tables are incomplete; in checked studies, under half of the missing clones stem from an unresolved V gene, and the remainder is unexplained. Across this sample there are around 82,000 clones, with over 70% seen only once. Of the sample, roughly 5% is held by the ten largest clones. In light of the paper, this sample's time point label describes: baseline, week 1 (first vaccination visit). Per the publication, the treatment or condition label means: pre-vaccination baseline after standard-of-care therapy. The sample in question was PBMCs, obtained from a glioma patient treated with radiotherapy, temozolomide or both. The source is a man aged 35-49 years with glioma. Some clones in this sample may be carry-over from other donors' samples.

V and J are TRBV10-1 and TRBJ2-7; D remains unclear. V gave up 4 bases and J gave up 1 base, with 11 bases separating them. Germline CDR1 reads WNHNN; CDR2 reads SYGVQD (reference sequence). This CDR3 is built from 14 residues. DNA of the CDR3: TGCGCCAGCAGTGGCCTTGTCGGGTCCTACGAGCAGTACTTC. Its protein is CASSGLVGSYEQYF.

V and J are TRBV2 and TRBJ1-5; D gene ambiguous. Germline lookup yields CDR1 SNHLY and CDR2 FYNNEI. V lost 4 bases to trimming and J lost 0 bases, with 7 bases between them. CDR3 length equals 14 residues. CDR3 coding DNA: TGTGCCAGCAGTGCCCAGAATAGCAATCAGCCCCAGCATTTT. It codes for CASSAQNSNQPQHF.

The genes are TRBV6-1 and TRBJ2-7, with TRBD2 matching 9 bases. This CDR3 spans 17 amino acids. V lost 0 bases to trimming and J lost 5 bases; unmatched junction nucleotides: 11. Germline CDR1 is MNHNS and CDR2 is SASEGT. In DNA form, the CDR3 reads TGTGCCAGCAGTGAAGCGGGACTGCGGGGGGGCCGCCACGAGCAGTACTTC. Protein: CASSEAGLRGGRHEQYF.

This clone was counted a single time. The V gene is TRBV30, the J gene TRBJ2-1; 11 nucleotides line up with TRBD2. CDR1 GTSNPN and CDR2 SVGIG come from the germline V gene (reference sequence). Trimming at V came to 7 bases and at J to 3 bases, leaving 8 bases not matched to a gene. The length of the CDR3 is 15 residues. The CDR3 sequence: CAYSLAGEIYNEQFF. As DNA, the CDR3 is TGTGCCTACTCACTAGCGGGGGAGATCTACAATGAGCAGTTCTTC.

The J gene is TRBJ1-1, the V gene TRBV5-1, with D maybe TRBD1 (6 bases). Germline values: CDR1 SGHRS, CDR2 YFSETQ. CDR3 length: 15 residues. V lost 1 base, J lost 1 base, and 11 bases lay in between. The CDR3 region has the DNA TGCGCCAGCAGCTTGTACAGGACAGAGAACACTGAAGCTTTCTTT. Encoded protein: CASSLYRTENTEAFF.

DNA of the CDR3: TGCGCCAGCAGCTTGGAACGGATCTCTGGGGCCAACGTCCTGACTTTC. As protein: CASSLERISGANVLTF. J is TRBJ2-6 and V is TRBV5-1; D unclear. The germline V gene encodes CDR1 SGHRS and CDR2 YFSETQ. The V and J ends lost 0 bases and 0 bases respectively, with 7 bases between them. CDR3 size: 16 residues.

The chain recombines TRBV19 with TRBJ1-1; D uncertain. The CDR3 totals 13 residues. Looked up from germline, CDR1 is LNHDA and CDR2 is SQIVND (reference sequence). V was cut by 7 bases and J by 3 bases, with 12 bases left in between. The CDR3 nucleotides read TGTGCCAGTACCTACGGGAGAGACACTGAAGCTTTCTTT. This gives the protein CASTYGRDTEAFF.

This sequence joins TRBV19 and TRBJ1-2; D is perhaps TRBD1 (5 bases). Trimming stripped 5 bases from V and 4 bases from J, with 14 bases between. The CDR3 is 14 residues long. CDR1 is LNHDA and CDR2 is SQIVND in the germline V gene (reference sequence). The CDR3 spells CASSPDPGVYGYTF. For the CDR3, the DNA is TGTGCCAGTAGTCCCGATCCGGGGGTCTATGGCTACACCTTC. Using reference TRBV19 and TRBJ1-2 for the parts outside the CDR3, the full variable domain is DGGITQSPKYLFRKEGQNVTLSCEQNLNHDAMYWYRQDPGQGLRLIYYSQIVNDFQKGDIAEGYSVSREKKESFPLTVTSAQKNPTAFYLCASSPDPGVYGYTFGSGTRLTVV.

As to this clone: This same CDR3 is encoded by further DNA sequences in the sample. The J gene is TRBJ2-2, the V gene TRBV6-5, with a possible D match to TRBD2 (5 bases). V was cut by 5 bases and J by 4 bases, with 5 bases left in between. Looked up from germline, CDR1 is MNHEY and CDR2 is SVGAGI. The CDR3 is 12 residues long. The CDR3 DNA reads TGTGCCAGCAGTAGCGGCACCGGGGAGCTGTTTTTT. It specifies CASSSGTGELFF.

The chain links TRBV27 to TRBJ1-2, with D possibly TRBD1 on 5 matching bases. The CDR3 contains 15 residues. CDR1 and CDR2 from the germline V gene are MNHEY and SMNVEV (reference sequence). Trimming took off 5 bases at V and 7 bases at J, with 20 bases between the two ends. The CDR3 loop reads CASSLLGDFMRGYTF. CDR3 coding DNA: TGTGCCAGCAGTCTGCTGGGGGATTTTATGCGTGGCTACACCTTC.

The chain employs TRBV25-1 and TRBJ2-7, with D possibly matching TRBD1 (6 bases). CDR1 MGHDK and CDR2 SYGVNS come from the germline V gene. V was pared by 6 bases and J by 0 bases, with 12 bases between. The CDR3 contains 14 residues. CDR3 sequence: CASRQQGFSYEQYF. In DNA form, the CDR3 reads TGTGCCAGCAGGCAACAGGGCTTCTCCTACGAGCAGTACTTC.

The gene calls are TRBV30 and TRBJ1-2; 7 bases map to TRBD1. The V and J ends lost 4 bases and 8 bases, in that order; junction bases with no gene match: 7. The CDR3 spans 12 residues. Germline loops: CDR1 GTSNPN, CDR2 SVGIG (reference sequence). In DNA form, the CDR3 reads TGTGCCTGGAAGACAGGGTCTTGGGGCTACACCTTC. Translating gives CAWKTGSWGYTF.

The chain carries TRBV4-1 and TRBJ1-5; D unresolved. V lost 0 bases and J lost 4, with 10 bases in between. The CDR3 has 15 amino acids. Germline V gene sequence: CDR1 MGHRA, CDR2 YSYEKL. The CDR3 region has the DNA TGCGCCAGCAGCCAAGATCCCTGGGTTAATCAGCCCCAGCATTTT. Translating gives CASSQDPWVNQPQHF.

The rearrangement joins TRBV7-9 to TRBJ1-4; a possible D gene is TRBD1 (5 bases). Germline V CDR1 and CDR2: SEHNR, FQNEAQ (reference sequence). Trimming cost V 5 bases and J 4 bases, with 14 bases left between them. The CDR3 is made up of 15 amino acids. The CDR3 DNA is TGTGCCAGCAGCCCCAAGTGGGGGGATAATGAAAAACTGTTTTTT. Amino acids: CASSPKWGDNEKLFF. The entire variable domain, with the rest obtained from reference TRBV7-9 and TRBJ1-4, is as follows: DTGVSQNPRHKITKRGQNVTFRCDPISEHNRLYWYRQTLGQGPEFLTYFQNEAQLEKSRLLSDRFSAERPKGSFSTLEIQRTEQGDSAMYLCASSPKWGDNEKLFFGSGTQLSVL.